This T cell receptor beta chain was captured in a study of OX40 agonist ivuxolimab in advanced cancers. Excluded were patients having autoimmune disease history or systemic immunosuppression. Profiling relied on immunoSEQ multiplex PCR, and the TCRdb table lists in-frame clones only, not all of them. The data show 70,000 to 85,000 clones, around 94% seen once. The CDR3 length is 13 residues. Germline V gives CDR1 ENHRY, CDR2 SYGVKD. V was trimmed by 6 bases and J by 7 bases, leaving 16 bases between them. General study findings and limits: Some nonresponders also had low normalized T-cell clonal expansion.

Comment on this clone: The target antigen is unknown.

The sequence was collected from an adult with an advanced solid tumor such as melanoma, head and neck, liver or kidney cancer. The sequenced sample was CD4+ or CD8+ T cells sorted from blood, obtained in a trial of the OX40 agonist ivuxolimab. The chain combines TRBV10-3 with TRBJ2-7; no firm D call. In DNA form, the CDR3 reads TGTGCCATCAGAGACCCGCGTGTTAGGGAGCAGTACTTC. Amino acids: CAIRDPRVREQYF.